The source of this T cell receptor beta chain is a study of shared clonotypes between healthy human individuals. This CDR3 region has 15 residues. The J segment lost 4 bases and the V segment lost 7 bases, leaving 11 bases of the junction unmatched. In germline, CDR1 is MNHNS, CDR2 SASEGT. The method was immunoSEQ multiplex PCR; TCRdb's version includes in-frame clones alone and lacks a portion of them. The sample shows about 770,000 clones, over 55% of them seen only once. The sample taken for sequencing was memory CD4+ T cells sorted from blood. As to subset: CD45RA-negative fraction. The TCR comes from a woman in her twenties or thirties in good health. The V call is TRBV6-1, the J call TRBJ1-2, with 8 bases fitting TRBD1. The CDR3 protein is CASNKQGESGYGYTF. CDR3 nucleotides: TGTGCCAGCAACAAACAGGGGGAAAGTGGCTATGGCTACACCTTC.